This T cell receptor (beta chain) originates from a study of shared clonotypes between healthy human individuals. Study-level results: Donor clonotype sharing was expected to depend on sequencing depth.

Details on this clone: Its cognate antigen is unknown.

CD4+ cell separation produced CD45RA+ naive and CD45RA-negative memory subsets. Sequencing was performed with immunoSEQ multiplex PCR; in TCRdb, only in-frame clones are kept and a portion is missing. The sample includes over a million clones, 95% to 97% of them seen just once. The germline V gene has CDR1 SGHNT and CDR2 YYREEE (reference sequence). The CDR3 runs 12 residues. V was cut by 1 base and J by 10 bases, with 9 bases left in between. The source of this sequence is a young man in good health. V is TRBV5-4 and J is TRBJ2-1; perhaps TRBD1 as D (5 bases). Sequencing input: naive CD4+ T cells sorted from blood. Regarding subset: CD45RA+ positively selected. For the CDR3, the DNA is TGTGCCAGCAGCTTGAGGGGTGAGGAGCAGTTCTTC. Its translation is CASSLRGEEQFF.